This TCR beta chain was recorded in a study of a mutant IDH1 vaccine in newly diagnosed glioma. Study summary: Among treated patients, around 60% were male and approximately 40% female, and mean age was 40.4 years. Every participant had undergone radiotherapy, temozolomide, or both before, and most underwent both.

CDR3 size: 14 residues. Per germline, CDR1 LNHDA and CDR2 SQIVND (reference sequence). Trimming removed 3 bases at V and 5 bases at J, with 12 bases between. In the case of this clone: Its antigen is as yet unknown.

TCRdb's copy holds only in-frame clones and misses some; the assay was immunoSEQ multiplex PCR. The repertoire consists of over 35,000 clones, with approximately 80% occurring once and the leading ten covering approximately 5.1%. As for time point: week 23, last vaccination. In the vaccine, a single dose held 300 ug of the mutant IDH1 20-mer peptide, along with topical imiquimod. The source was PBMCs, collected from a glioma patient whose treatment included an IDH1 peptide vaccine. This receptor was taken from a man aged 40-49 years with glioma. The rearrangement links TRBV19 to TRBJ2-3; possibly TRBD1 for D (5 bases). The CDR3 nucleotides are TGTGCCAGTAGTATGGACCGCAGGGAAGATACGCAGTATTTT. It translates to CASSMDRREDTQYF. Variable domain in full (rest from reference TRBV19 and TRBJ2-3): DGGITQSPKYLFRKEGQNVTLSCEQNLNHDAMYWYRQDPGQGLRLIYYSQIVNDFQKGDIAEGYSVSREKKESFPLTVTSAQKNPTAFYLCASSMDRREDTQYFGPGTRLTVL.